This T cell receptor beta chain derives from a study of a mutant IDH1 vaccine in newly diagnosed glioma. This clone was found once. Its specificity is not known. TCRdb's table, derived via immunoSEQ multiplex PCR, lists solely in-frame clones and lacks some. The table shows 50,000 to 75,000 clones, with about 73% occurring only once. The study, taken as a whole, reports: Most patients, about 93%, showed vaccine-induced immune responses.

As to time point: week 35, safety follow-up. What each vaccine dose contained was 300 ug of mutant IDH1 20-mer peptide, accompanied by topical imiquimod. CDR3 length: 11 residues. In germline, CDR1 is MDHEN, CDR2 SYDVKM. The V and J ends lost 4 bases and 12 bases respectively, with 12 bases between them. The specimen comprised PBMCs, sampled from a glioma patient whose treatment included an IDH1 peptide vaccine. This TCR came from a man in his fifties or sixties with glioma. The V call is TRBV28, the J call TRBJ1-1; tentative D call: TRBD1 (6 bases). CDR3 sequence reads: CASSSGTRTFF. DNA of the CDR3: TGTGCCAGCAGTTCCGGGACAAGAACTTTCTTT.